This T cell receptor beta chain appears in the sequencing data of a study of cytomegalovirus exposure and HLA in healthy donors. General study points: Sequences of the TCR beta chain were said to predict the HLA-A and HLA-B alleles of most subjects accurately. A later analysis associated some 18,000 TCR beta sequences with HLA alleles at a 0.05 false discovery rate.

To note about this clone: Its antigen is as yet unknown.

A multiplex PCR was run with 60 Vbeta primers and 13 Jbeta primers. The data were produced by immunoSEQ multiplex PCR, yet TCRdb's version contains in-frame clones alone and is incomplete. Among about 210,000 clones listed, 70% to 90% were seen once. This TCR derives from a girl aged 2-10 years in good health and CMV-seronegative. Sequenced material: PBMCs.

The CDR3 loop is CASSLAGSGTSYNEQFF. CDR3 sequence (DNA): TGCGCCAGCAGCTTGGCCGGGAGCGGGACCTCCTACAATGAGCAGTTCTTC. The V gene is TRBV5-1, the J gene TRBJ2-1, with 7 nucleotides matching TRBD2. V shed 0 bases and J 0 bases; nucleotides not matched to a gene: 6. This CDR3 contains 17 residues. Germline V gene sequence: CDR1 SGHRS, CDR2 YFSETQ.